The 6 T cell receptor beta chains below were found in one sample sequenced in a study of blood T cells in healthy people across ages. Through a sample-barcoded 5' primer and a J-beta primer mix, a second PCR was run for roughly 7 to 11 cycles. TCRdb re-derived calls from the 5' RACE reads in MiXCR, one entry per CDR3 protein. The repertoire holds over 600,000 distinct CDR3 sequences, with around half as singletons. Sample: blood. Every receptor here comes from an older man in good health.

There are many counts of this clonotype. The chain has TRBV7-2 and TRBJ2-1, with D possibly being TRBD2 (6 bases). The V and J ends lost 1 base and 2 bases respectively, with 9 bases between them. The CDR3 has 15 amino acids. The germline gives CDR1 SGHTA, CDR2 FQGNSA. This CDR3 reads CASSLDSGTYNEQFF. CDR3 DNA: TGTGCCAGCAGCTTAGATAGCGGTACCTACAATGAGCAGTTCTTC.

There are many counts of this clonotype. The chain joins TRBV7-2 to TRBJ2-3; 8 nucleotides match TRBD2. CDR3 length: 17 amino acids. V was pared by 5 bases and J by 0 bases, with 10 bases of the junction left unmatched. Germline V CDR1 and CDR2: SGHTA, FQGNSA. CDR3 in amino acids: CASSQFGLAASTDTQYF. CDR3 nucleotide sequence: TGTGCCAGCAGCCAATTCGGACTAGCCGCTAGCACAGATACGCAGTATTTT.

The chain links TRBV12-3 or TRBV12-4 to TRBJ2-2; 11 positions agree with TRBD2. V gave up 3 bases and J gave up 3 bases; unmatched junction bases: 3. The CDR3 consists of 16 residues. The CDR3 DNA reads TGTGCCAGCAGTTTGGGACTAGCGGAGCACACCGGGGAGCTGTTTTTT. Amino acid sequence: CASSLGLAEHTGELFF.

The chain is built from TRBV11-2 and TRBJ2-1, with 7 bases aligning to TRBD2. The J call could be wrong; TRBJ2-7 is a better fit for the DNA end. In germline, CDR1 is SGHAT, CDR2 FQNNGV. CDR3 length equals 16 residues. The CDR3 DNA reads TGTGCCAGCAACCCCTGGGGGGGAAGCTCCTACAATGAGCAGTACTTC. Its protein product is CASNPWGGSSYNEQYF.

This clonotype was observed once. The chain couples TRBV7-2 to TRBJ2-6; 8 positions agree with TRBD1. The germline V gene encodes CDR1 SGHTA and CDR2 FQGNSA. Unmatched junction bases numbered 8, after V lost 5 bases and J lost 5 bases. The CDR3 totals 16 residues. CDR3 in amino acids: CASSAENRGWANVLTF. The CDR3 region has the DNA TGTGCCAGCAGCGCCGAGAACAGGGGGTGGGCCAACGTCCTGACTTTC.

The V gene is TRBV12-3 or TRBV12-4, the J gene TRBJ2-2, with 7 bases fitting TRBD1. The V segment lost 11 bases and the J segment 0 bases; nucleotides outside the gene matches: 6. This CDR3 contains 14 residues. CDR3 protein: CAGIQGTNTGELFF. The CDR3, as DNA: TGTGCCGGGATACAGGGGACGAACACCGGGGAGCTGTTTTTT.